Listed below are T cell receptor beta chains from one sample, sequenced in a study of T cells in Graves' hyperthyroidism and ophthalmopathy. TCRdb independently ran MiXCR on the multiplex PCR reads; one entry per CDR3 protein. Here the sample spans 530,000 or so distinct CDR3 sequences, around 22% being singletons. Material: blood. All receptors come from a woman aged 25 to 39 with Graves' ophthalmopathy. The CDR3 runs from the conserved cysteine through the conserved F or W. Fields, in order: J gene, D gene, CDR3 length, clone size, V gene, CDR3 protein, CDR3 DNA. A D gene is named only where the DNA matches it firmly. Only some rows state a clone size, as once, few, many or a class for expanded clones.

j_gene: TRBJ1-1; d_gene: NA; len: 13; abundance: many; v_gene: TRBV7-3; CDR3aa: CASSITRGTEAFF; CDR3nt: TGTGCCAGCAGCATAACCAGGGGCACTGAAGCTTTCTTT
j_gene: TRBJ2-5; d_gene: NA; len: 16; abundance: NA; v_gene: TRBV28; CDR3aa: CASSLSDPTEKETQYF; CDR3nt: TGTGCCAGCAGTTTATCCGACCCGACAGAGAAAGAGACCCAGTACTTC
j_gene: TRBJ1-5; d_gene: NA; len: 20; abundance: few; v_gene: TRBV2; CDR3aa: CASSEEGGTSTIFSNQPQHF; CDR3nt: TGTGCCAGCAGTGAAGAGGGGGGCACGTCAACGATTTTCAGCAATCAGCCCCAGCATTTT
j_gene: TRBJ2-5; d_gene: NA; len: 14; abundance: many; v_gene: TRBV13; CDR3aa: CASSLRRIGETQYF; CDR3nt: TGTGCCAGCAGCTTAAGGCGGATAGGAGAGACCCAGTACTTC
j_gene: TRBJ1-2; d_gene: NA; len: 15; abundance: many; v_gene: TRBV12-3/TRBV12-4; CDR3aa: CASSLDGGVSYGYTF; CDR3nt: TGTGCCAGCAGTTTAGATGGGGGGGTTAGCTATGGCTACACCTTC
j_gene: TRBJ1-2; d_gene: NA; len: 14; abundance: many; v_gene: TRBV29-1; CDR3aa: CSVGQGVPNYGYTF; CDR3nt: TGCAGCGTTGGGCAAGGGGTCCCTAACTATGGCTACACCTTC
j_gene: TRBJ1-1; d_gene: NA; len: 10; abundance: many; v_gene: TRBV20-1; CDR3aa: CSAGTSKAFF; CDR3nt: TGCAGTGCAGGGACAAGTAAAGCTTTCTTT
j_gene: TRBJ1-1; d_gene: NA; len: 12; abundance: many; v_gene: TRBV25-1; CDR3aa: CASRSQELEAFF; CDR3nt: TGTGCCAGCCGCAGCCAGGAACTCGAAGCTTTCTTT
j_gene: TRBJ2-7; d_gene: TRBD2; len: 17; abundance: NA; v_gene: TRBV6-2/TRBV6-3; CDR3aa: CASSLGGASGGPYEQYF; CDR3nt: TGTGCCAGCAGTTTAGGGGGGGCTAGCGGGGGGCCCTACGAGCAGTACTTC
j_gene: TRBJ2-7; d_gene: NA; len: 14; abundance: NA; v_gene: TRBV6-1; CDR3aa: CASSELWTTYEQYF; CDR3nt: TGTGCCAGCAGTGAATTGTGGACTACCTACGAGCAGTACTTC
j_gene: TRBJ2-7; d_gene: TRBD2; len: 16; abundance: few; v_gene: TRBV18; CDR3aa: CASSPPLLGGTYEQYF; CDR3nt: TGTGCCAGCTCACCACCCCTATTGGGGGGGACCTACGAGCAGTACTTC
j_gene: TRBJ2-7; d_gene: TRBD2; len: 14; abundance: many; v_gene: TRBV12-3/TRBV12-4; CDR3aa: CASSFSGGAGEQYF; CDR3nt: TGTGCCAGCAGTTTTAGCGGGGGGGCGGGCGAGCAGTACTTC
j_gene: TRBJ1-2; d_gene: NA; len: 15; abundance: many; v_gene: TRBV28; CDR3aa: CASSLRGADNYGYTF; CDR3nt: TGTGCCAGCAGTTTGAGGGGGGCGGATAACTATGGCTACACCTTC
j_gene: TRBJ1-1; d_gene: NA; len: 13; abundance: NA; v_gene: TRBV13; CDR3aa: CASSYVRGTEAFF; CDR3nt: TGTGCCAGCAGTTATGTTCGGGGGACTGAAGCTTTCTTT
j_gene: TRBJ2-7; d_gene: TRBD1; len: 15; abundance: once; v_gene: TRBV24-1; CDR3aa: CATSDRRTGFDEQYF; CDR3nt: TGTGCCACCAGTGATCGCCGGACAGGGTTTGACGAGCAGTACTTC
j_gene: TRBJ1-5; d_gene: NA; len: 16; abundance: few; v_gene: TRBV20-1; CDR3aa: CSARDQVRQSNQPQHF; CDR3nt: TGCAGTGCTAGAGATCAAGTTCGACAGAGCAATCAGCCCCAGCATTTT
j_gene: TRBJ2-7; d_gene: NA; len: 13; abundance: many; v_gene: TRBV20-1; CDR3aa: CSARVPYVDEQYF; CDR3nt: TGCAGTGCTAGAGTCCCCTATGTGGACGAGCAGTACTTC
j_gene: TRBJ2-7; d_gene: NA; len: 13; abundance: many; v_gene: TRBV27; CDR3aa: CASRQQGGYEQYF; CDR3nt: TGTGCCAGCAGGCAGCAGGGGGGATACGAGCAGTACTTC
j_gene: TRBJ2-7; d_gene: TRBD1; len: 16; abundance: many; v_gene: TRBV27; CDR3aa: CASSMLMTGGVYEQYF; CDR3nt: TGTGCCAGCAGTATGTTAATGACAGGGGGTGTTTACGAGCAGTACTTC
j_gene: TRBJ1-5; d_gene: NA; len: 13; abundance: NA; v_gene: TRBV28; CDR3aa: CASRRGLTQPQHF; CDR3nt: TGTGCCAGCCGGCGGGGGCTGACTCAGCCCCAGCATTTT
j_gene: TRBJ2-2; d_gene: TRBD1; len: 14; abundance: few; v_gene: TRBV6-1; CDR3aa: CASRGQTFTGELFF; CDR3nt: TGTGCCAGCAGGGGACAGACCTTCACCGGGGAGCTGTTTTTT
j_gene: TRBJ2-1; d_gene: TRBD1; len: 16; abundance: NA; v_gene: TRBV2; CDR3aa: CASSPRTGASYNEQFF; CDR3nt: TGTGCCAGCAGTCCCAGGACAGGGGCATCCTACAATGAGCAGTTCTTC
j_gene: TRBJ2-5; d_gene: NA; len: 13; abundance: many; v_gene: TRBV7-8; CDR3aa: CASTPEDQETQYF; CDR3nt: TGTGCCAGCACCCCCGAGGATCAAGAGACCCAGTACTTC
j_gene: TRBJ2-7; d_gene: NA; len: 17; abundance: many; v_gene: TRBV7-9; CDR3aa: CASSLVRGAGSSYEQYF; CDR3nt: TGTGCCAGCAGCTTAGTTCGAGGGGCAGGGAGCTCCTACGAGCAGTACTTC
j_gene: TRBJ1-1; d_gene: NA; len: 13; abundance: many; v_gene: TRBV7-2; CDR3aa: CASSLGRQREAFF; CDR3nt: TGTGCCAGCAGCTTAGGACGGCAACGTGAAGCTTTCTTT
j_gene: TRBJ2-7; d_gene: TRBD2; len: 14; abundance: many; v_gene: TRBV20-1; CDR3aa: CSADPSGDSYEQYF; CDR3nt: TGCAGTGCCGACCCTAGCGGTGACTCCTACGAGCAGTACTTC
j_gene: TRBJ1-3; d_gene: TRBD1; len: 14; abundance: many; v_gene: TRBV18; CDR3aa: CASSTGTGGNTIYF; CDR3nt: TGTGCCAGCTCAACCGGGACAGGGGGCAACACCATATATTTT
j_gene: TRBJ2-5; d_gene: TRBD1; len: 15; abundance: few; v_gene: TRBV12-3/TRBV12-4; CDR3aa: CASSSRTGGGWTQYF; CDR3nt: TGTGCCAGCAGTTCCCGGACAGGGGGGGGATGGACCCAGTACTTC
j_gene: TRBJ2-2; d_gene: TRBD1; len: 15; abundance: many; v_gene: TRBV19; CDR3aa: CASSIGQGEGGELFF; CDR3nt: TGTGCCAGTAGTATCGGACAGGGTGAGGGCGGGGAGCTGTTTTTT
j_gene: TRBJ1-2; d_gene: NA; len: 15; abundance: many; v_gene: TRBV19; CDR3aa: CASSPQSGVGYGYTF; CDR3nt: TGTGCCAGTAGTCCCCAGTCAGGGGTTGGCTATGGCTACACCTTC
j_gene: TRBJ2-7; d_gene: NA; len: 12; abundance: NA; v_gene: TRBV28; CDR3aa: CASSLDAYEQYF; CDR3nt: TGTGCCAGCAGTTTAGATGCCTACGAGCAGTACTTC
j_gene: TRBJ2-5; d_gene: NA; len: 15; abundance: NA; v_gene: TRBV5-1; CDR3aa: CASSYPTGREETQYF; CDR3nt: TGCGCCAGCAGCTACCCGACAGGGAGGGAAGAGACCCAGTACTTC
j_gene: TRBJ2-5; d_gene: TRBD1; len: 14; abundance: NA; v_gene: TRBV7-2; CDR3aa: CASTARQGRETQYF; CDR3nt: TGTGCCAGCACCGCCCGACAGGGTCGAGAGACCCAGTACTTC
j_gene: TRBJ1-6; d_gene: NA; len: 13; abundance: many; v_gene: TRBV10-3; CDR3aa: CAILQDRNSPLHF; CDR3nt: TGTGCCATCTTACAGGACCGAAATTCACCCCTCCACTTT
j_gene: TRBJ1-2; d_gene: NA; len: 13; abundance: many; v_gene: TRBV10-3; CDR3aa: CAISQGPDYGYTF; CDR3nt: TGTGCCATCAGCCAGGGTCCAGACTATGGCTACACCTTC
j_gene: TRBJ1-2; d_gene: NA; len: 15; abundance: many; v_gene: TRBV28; CDR3aa: CASTGGQGSSYGYTF; CDR3nt: TGTGCCAGCACTGGAGGCCAGGGGTCTTCCTATGGCTACACCTTC
j_gene: TRBJ1-1; d_gene: NA; len: 14; abundance: many; v_gene: TRBV6-5; CDR3aa: CASSHLRGNTEAFF; CDR3nt: TGTGCCAGCAGTCACCTCAGGGGGAACACTGAAGCTTTCTTT
j_gene: TRBJ1-2; d_gene: NA; len: 15; abundance: many; v_gene: TRBV7-8; CDR3aa: CASSLEIGRDYGYTF; CDR3nt: TGTGCCAGCAGCTTAGAGATTGGGCGGGACTATGGCTACACCTTC
j_gene: TRBJ1-2; d_gene: NA; len: 15; abundance: many; v_gene: TRBV15; CDR3aa: CATSGGGGLDYGYTF; CDR3nt: TGTGCCACCAGCGGAGGGGGGGGGCTTGACTATGGCTACACCTTC
j_gene: TRBJ2-7; d_gene: NA; len: 11; abundance: many; v_gene: TRBV6-2/TRBV6-3; CDR3aa: CASGLFYEQYF; CDR3nt: TGTGCCAGCGGCCTCTTCTACGAGCAGTACTTC
j_gene: TRBJ1-5; d_gene: NA; len: 16; abundance: few; v_gene: TRBV12-5; CDR3aa: CASGSQTGLSNQPQHF; CDR3nt: TGTGCTAGTGGTTCTCAGACAGGACTTAGCAATCAGCCCCAGCATTTT
j_gene: TRBJ2-2; d_gene: NA; len: 16; abundance: NA; v_gene: TRBV18; CDR3aa: CASSPLTGRNTGELFF; CDR3nt: TGTGCCAGCTCACCACTGACAGGCCGTAACACCGGGGAGCTGTTTTTT
j_gene: TRBJ1-2; d_gene: NA; len: 14; abundance: NA; v_gene: TRBV3-1; CDR3aa: CASSQESRSGGYTF; CDR3nt: TGTGCCAGCAGCCAAGAATCCAGGTCGGGTGGCTACACCTTC
j_gene: TRBJ1-1; d_gene: TRBD1; len: 15; abundance: NA; v_gene: TRBV19; CDR3aa: CASSNQGARSTEAFF; CDR3nt: TGTGCCAGTAGTAACCAGGGGGCGCGAAGCACTGAAGCTTTCTTT
j_gene: TRBJ1-1; d_gene: NA; len: 14; abundance: few; v_gene: TRBV30; CDR3aa: CAWTFRRWNTEAFF; CDR3nt: TGTGCCTGGACCTTTCGCCGGTGGAACACTGAAGCTTTCTTT